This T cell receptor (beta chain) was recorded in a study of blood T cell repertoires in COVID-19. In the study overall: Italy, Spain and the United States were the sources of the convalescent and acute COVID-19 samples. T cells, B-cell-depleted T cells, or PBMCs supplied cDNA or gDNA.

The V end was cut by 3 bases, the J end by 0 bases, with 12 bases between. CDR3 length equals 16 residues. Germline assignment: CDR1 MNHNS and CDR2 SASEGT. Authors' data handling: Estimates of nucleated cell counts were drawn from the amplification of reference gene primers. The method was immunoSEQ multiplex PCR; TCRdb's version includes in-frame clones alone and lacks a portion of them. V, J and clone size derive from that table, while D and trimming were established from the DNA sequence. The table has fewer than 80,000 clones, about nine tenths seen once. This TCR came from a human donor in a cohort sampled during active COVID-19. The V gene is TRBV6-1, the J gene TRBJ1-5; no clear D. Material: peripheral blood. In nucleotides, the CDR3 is TGTGCCAGCAGTGACCTGGCGGCCTATAGCAATCAGCCCCAGCATTTT. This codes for CASSDLAAYSNQPQHF.